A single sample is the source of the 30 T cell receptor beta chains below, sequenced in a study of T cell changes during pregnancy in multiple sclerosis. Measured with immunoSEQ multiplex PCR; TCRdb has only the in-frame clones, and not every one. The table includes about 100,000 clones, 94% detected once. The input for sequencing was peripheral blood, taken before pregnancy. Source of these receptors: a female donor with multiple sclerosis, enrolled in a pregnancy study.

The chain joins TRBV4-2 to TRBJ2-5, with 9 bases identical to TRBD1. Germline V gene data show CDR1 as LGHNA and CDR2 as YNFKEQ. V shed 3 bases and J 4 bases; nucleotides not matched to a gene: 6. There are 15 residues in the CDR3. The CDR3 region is CASSQTGQGRETQYF. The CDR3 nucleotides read TGTGCCAGCAGCCAGACGGGACAGGGACGAGAGACCCAGTACTTC.

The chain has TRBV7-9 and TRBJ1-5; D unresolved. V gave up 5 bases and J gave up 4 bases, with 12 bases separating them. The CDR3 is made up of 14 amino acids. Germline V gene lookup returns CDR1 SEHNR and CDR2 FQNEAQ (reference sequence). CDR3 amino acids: CASSPPEGNQPQHF. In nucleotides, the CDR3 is TGTGCCAGCAGCCCCCCGGAGGGAAATCAGCCCCAGCATTTT. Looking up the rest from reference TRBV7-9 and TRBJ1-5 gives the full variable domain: DTGVSQNPRHKITKRGQNVTFRCDPISEHNRLYWYRQTLGQGPEFLTYFQNEAQLEKSRLLSDRFSAERPKGSFSTLEIQRTEQGDSAMYLCASSPPEGNQPQHFGDGTRLSIL.

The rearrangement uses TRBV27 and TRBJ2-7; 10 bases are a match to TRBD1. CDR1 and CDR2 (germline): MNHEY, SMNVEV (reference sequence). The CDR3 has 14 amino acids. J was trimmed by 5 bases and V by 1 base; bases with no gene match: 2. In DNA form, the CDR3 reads TGTGCCAGCAGTTTATGGACAGGGGGACACGAGCAGTACTTC. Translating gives CASSLWTGGHEQYF.

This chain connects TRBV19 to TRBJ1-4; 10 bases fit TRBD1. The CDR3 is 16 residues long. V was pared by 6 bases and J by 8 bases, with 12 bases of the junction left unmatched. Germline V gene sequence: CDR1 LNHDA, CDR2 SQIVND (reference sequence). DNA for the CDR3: TGTGCCAGTAGCATCCGGGACAGGGGACAGCAAGAAAAACTGTTTTTT. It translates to CASSIRDRGQQEKLFF. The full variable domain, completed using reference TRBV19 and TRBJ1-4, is DGGITQSPKYLFRKEGQNVTLSCEQNLNHDAMYWYRQDPGQGLRLIYYSQIVNDFQKGDIAEGYSVSREKKESFPLTVTSAQKNPTAFYLCASSIRDRGQQEKLFFGSGTQLSVL.

In DNA form, the CDR3 reads TGCGCCAGCAGCTCAACGACAGGGTCGGATAGAAATGGCTACACCTTC. This translates into CASSSTTGSDRNGYTF. V and J are TRBV5-1 and TRBJ1-2; 7 bases agree with TRBD1. Trimming cost V 3 bases and J 6 bases; bases outside gene matches: 14. CDR3 length: 16 residues. Germline CDR1 and CDR2: SGHRS and YFSETQ.

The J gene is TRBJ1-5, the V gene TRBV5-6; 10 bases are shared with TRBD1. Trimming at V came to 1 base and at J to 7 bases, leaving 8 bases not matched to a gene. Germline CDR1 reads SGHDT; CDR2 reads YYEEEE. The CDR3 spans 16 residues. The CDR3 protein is CASSLRGTGVNQPQHF. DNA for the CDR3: TGTGCCAGCAGCTTGAGGGGGACAGGGGTCAACCAGCCCCAGCATTTT.

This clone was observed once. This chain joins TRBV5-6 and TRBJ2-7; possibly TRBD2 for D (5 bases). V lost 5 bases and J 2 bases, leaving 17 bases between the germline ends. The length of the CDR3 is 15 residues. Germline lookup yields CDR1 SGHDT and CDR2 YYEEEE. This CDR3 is CASSFLASVAYEQYF. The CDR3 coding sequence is TGTGCCAGCAGTTTTCTAGCCTCCGTGGCCTACGAGCAGTACTTC.

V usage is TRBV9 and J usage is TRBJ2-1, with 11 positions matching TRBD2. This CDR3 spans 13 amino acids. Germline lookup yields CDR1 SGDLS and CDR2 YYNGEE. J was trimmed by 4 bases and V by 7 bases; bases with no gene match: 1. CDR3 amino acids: CASGTSGYNEQFF. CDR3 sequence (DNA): TGTGCCAGCGGGACTAGCGGTTACAATGAGCAGTTCTTC.

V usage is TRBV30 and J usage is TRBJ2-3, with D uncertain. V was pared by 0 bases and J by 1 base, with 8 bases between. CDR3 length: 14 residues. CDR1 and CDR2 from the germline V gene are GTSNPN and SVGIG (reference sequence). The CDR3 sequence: CAWSVLTRTDTQYF. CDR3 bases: TGTGCCTGGAGTGTACTAACCCGCACAGATACGCAGTATTTT.

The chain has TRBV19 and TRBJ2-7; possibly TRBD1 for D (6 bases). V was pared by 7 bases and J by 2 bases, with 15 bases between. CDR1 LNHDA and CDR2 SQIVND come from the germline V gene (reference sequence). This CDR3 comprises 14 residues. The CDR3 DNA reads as TGTGCCAGTACGAGCTCCGGGACACCCTACGAGCAGTACTTC. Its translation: CASTSSGTPYEQYF.

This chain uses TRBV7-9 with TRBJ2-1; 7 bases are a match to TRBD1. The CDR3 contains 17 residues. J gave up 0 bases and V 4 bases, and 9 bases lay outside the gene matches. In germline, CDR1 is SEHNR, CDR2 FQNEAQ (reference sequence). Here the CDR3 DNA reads TGTGCCAGCAGCTCTCCCCCGACAGGGAACTCCTACAATGAGCAGTTCTTC. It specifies CASSSPPTGNSYNEQFF.

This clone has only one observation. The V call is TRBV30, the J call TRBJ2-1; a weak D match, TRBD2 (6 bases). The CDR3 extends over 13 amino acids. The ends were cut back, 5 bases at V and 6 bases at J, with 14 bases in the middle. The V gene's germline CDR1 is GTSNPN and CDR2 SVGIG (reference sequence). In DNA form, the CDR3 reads TGTGCCTGGGCCCTGACTAGATCCAATGAGCAGTTCTTC. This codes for CAWALTRSNEQFF.

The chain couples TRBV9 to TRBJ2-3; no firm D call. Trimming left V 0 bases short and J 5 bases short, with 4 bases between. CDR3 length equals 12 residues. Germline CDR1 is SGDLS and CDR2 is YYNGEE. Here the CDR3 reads CASSVVRDTQYF. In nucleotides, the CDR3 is TGTGCCAGCAGCGTAGTTCGAGATACGCAGTATTTT.

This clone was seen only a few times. CDR3 DNA sequence: TGTGCCAGCAGCTTAAGGCAGGGGGCTTTCTTT. Its protein product is CASSLRQGAFF. The chain is built from TRBV13 and TRBJ1-1; perhaps TRBD1 as D (6 bases). With 2 bases removed from V and 11 bases from J, the gap between germline ends came to 9 bases. Germline lookup yields CDR1 PRHDT and CDR2 FYEKMQ (reference sequence). The CDR3 length is 11 residues.

The DNA for the CDR3 is TGTGCCACCAGCAGAGAGGGGGGAGGTGTCTACGAGCAGTACTTC. Translation: CATSREGGGVYEQYF. The chain is built from TRBV15 and TRBJ2-7, with D possibly being TRBD2 (6 bases). Per the germline V gene, CDR1 is LNHNV and CDR2 is YYDKDF (reference sequence). V was cut by 0 bases and J by 3 bases, with 12 bases left in between. The CDR3 extends over 15 amino acids.

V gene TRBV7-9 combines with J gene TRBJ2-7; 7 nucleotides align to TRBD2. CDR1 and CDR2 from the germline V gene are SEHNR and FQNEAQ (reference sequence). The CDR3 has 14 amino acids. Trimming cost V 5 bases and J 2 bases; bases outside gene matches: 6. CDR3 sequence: CASSPQTSTYEQYF. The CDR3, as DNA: TGTGCCAGCAGCCCGCAGACTAGCACCTACGAGCAGTACTTC.

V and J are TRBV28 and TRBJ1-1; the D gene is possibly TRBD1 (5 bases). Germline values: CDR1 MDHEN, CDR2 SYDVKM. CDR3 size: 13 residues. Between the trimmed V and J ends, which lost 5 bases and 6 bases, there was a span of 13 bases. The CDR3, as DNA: TGTGCCAGCAGTGCTCCCTCGGGGGCTGAAGCTTTCTTT. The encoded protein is CASSAPSGAEAFF.

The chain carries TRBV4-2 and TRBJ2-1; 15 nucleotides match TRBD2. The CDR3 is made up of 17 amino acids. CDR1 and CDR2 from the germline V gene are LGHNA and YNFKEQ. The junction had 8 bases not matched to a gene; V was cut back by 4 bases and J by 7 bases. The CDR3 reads CASSPPRTSGRGNEQFF. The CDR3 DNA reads TGTGCCAGCAGCCCCCCTCGGACTAGCGGGAGGGGGAATGAGCAGTTCTTC.

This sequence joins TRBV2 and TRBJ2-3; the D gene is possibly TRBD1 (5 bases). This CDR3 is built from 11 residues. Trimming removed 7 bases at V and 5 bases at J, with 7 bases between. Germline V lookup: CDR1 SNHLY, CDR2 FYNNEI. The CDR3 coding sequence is TGTGCCAGCAAGGGGCGAGATACGCAGTATTTT. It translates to CASKGRDTQYF. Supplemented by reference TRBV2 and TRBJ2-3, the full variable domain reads EPEVTQTPSHQVTQMGQEVILRCVPISNHLYFYWYRQILGQKVEFLVSFYNNEISEKSEIFDDQFSVERPDGSNFTLKIRSTKLEDSAMYFCASKGRDTQYFGPGTRLTVL.

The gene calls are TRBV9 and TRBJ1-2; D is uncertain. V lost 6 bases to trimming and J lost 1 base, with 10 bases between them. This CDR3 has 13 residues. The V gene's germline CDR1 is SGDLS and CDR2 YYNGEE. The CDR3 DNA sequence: TGTGCCAGCAACAGCCGGGGTAACTATGGCTACACCTTC. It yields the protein CASNSRGNYGYTF. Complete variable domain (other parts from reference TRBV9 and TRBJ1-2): DSGVTQTPKHLITATGQRVTLRCSPRSGDLSVYWYQQSLDQGLQFLIQYYNGEERAKGNILERFSAQQFPDLHSELNLSSLELGDSALYFCASNSRGNYGYTFGSGTRLTVV.

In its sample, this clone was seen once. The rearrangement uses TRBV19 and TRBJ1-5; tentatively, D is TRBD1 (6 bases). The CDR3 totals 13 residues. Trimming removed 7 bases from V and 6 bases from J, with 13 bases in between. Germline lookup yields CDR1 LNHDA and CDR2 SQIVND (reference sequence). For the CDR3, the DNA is TGTGCCAGTACCCTAGGGGGTATTCAGCCCCAGCATTTT. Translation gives CASTLGGIQPQHF.

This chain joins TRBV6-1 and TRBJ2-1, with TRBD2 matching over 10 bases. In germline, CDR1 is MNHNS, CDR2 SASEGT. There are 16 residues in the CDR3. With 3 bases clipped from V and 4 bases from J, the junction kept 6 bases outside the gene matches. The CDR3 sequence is CASSEASGRVYNEQFF. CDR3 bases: TGTGCCAGCAGTGAGGCTAGCGGGAGAGTTTACAATGAGCAGTTCTTC.

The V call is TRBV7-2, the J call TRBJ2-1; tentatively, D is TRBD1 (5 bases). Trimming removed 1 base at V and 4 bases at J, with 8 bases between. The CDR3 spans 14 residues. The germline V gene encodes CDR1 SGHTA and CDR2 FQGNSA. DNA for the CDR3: TGTGCCAGCAGCTTAGACGCAGGGTACAATGAGCAGTTCTTC. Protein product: CASSLDAGYNEQFF.

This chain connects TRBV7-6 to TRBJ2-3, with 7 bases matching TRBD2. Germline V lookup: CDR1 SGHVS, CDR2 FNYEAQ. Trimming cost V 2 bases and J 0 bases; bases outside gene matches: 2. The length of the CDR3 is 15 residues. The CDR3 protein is CASSLLAVSTDTQYF. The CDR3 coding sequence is TGTGCCAGCAGCTTACTAGCGGTTAGCACAGATACGCAGTATTTT. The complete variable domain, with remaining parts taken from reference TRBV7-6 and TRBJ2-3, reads GAGVSQSPRYKVTKRGQDVALRCDPISGHVSLYWYRQALGQGPEFLTYFNYEAQQDKSGLPNDRFSAERPEGSISTLTIQRTEQRDSAMYRCASSLLAVSTDTQYFGPGTRLTVL.

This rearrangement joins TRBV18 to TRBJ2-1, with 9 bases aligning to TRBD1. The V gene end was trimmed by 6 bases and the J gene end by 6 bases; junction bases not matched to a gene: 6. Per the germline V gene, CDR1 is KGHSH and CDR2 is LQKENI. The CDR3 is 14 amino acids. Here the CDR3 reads CASSPDRGINEQFF. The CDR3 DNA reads TGTGCCAGCTCTCCCGACAGGGGGATCAATGAGCAGTTCTTC.

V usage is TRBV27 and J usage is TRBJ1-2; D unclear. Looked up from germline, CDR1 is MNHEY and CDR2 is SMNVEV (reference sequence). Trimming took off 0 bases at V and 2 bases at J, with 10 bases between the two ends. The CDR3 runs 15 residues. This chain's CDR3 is CASSLSGGSNYGYTF. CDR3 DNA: TGTGCCAGCAGTTTATCTGGAGGGTCAAACTATGGCTACACCTTC.

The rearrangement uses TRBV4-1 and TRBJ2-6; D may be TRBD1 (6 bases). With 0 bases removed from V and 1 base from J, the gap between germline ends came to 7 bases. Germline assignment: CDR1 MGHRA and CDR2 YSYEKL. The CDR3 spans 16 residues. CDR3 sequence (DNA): TGCGCCAGCAGCCAAGATAGGGGGTCTGGGGCCAACGTCCTGACTTTC. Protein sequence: CASSQDRGSGANVLTF.

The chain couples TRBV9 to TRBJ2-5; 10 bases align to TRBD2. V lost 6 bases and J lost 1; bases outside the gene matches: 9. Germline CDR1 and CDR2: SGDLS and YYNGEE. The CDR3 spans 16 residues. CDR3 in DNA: TGTGCCAGCAATAGCGGGGGGCAACCTTTCCAAGAGACCCAGTACTTC. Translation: CASNSGGQPFQETQYF.

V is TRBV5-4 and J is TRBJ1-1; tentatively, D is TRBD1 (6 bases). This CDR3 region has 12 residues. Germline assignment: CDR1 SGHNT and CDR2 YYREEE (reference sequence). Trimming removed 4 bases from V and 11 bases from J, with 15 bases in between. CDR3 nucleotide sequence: TGTGCCAGCAGCCTACAGGGTTTAGGGGCTTTCTTT. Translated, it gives CASSLQGLGAFF.

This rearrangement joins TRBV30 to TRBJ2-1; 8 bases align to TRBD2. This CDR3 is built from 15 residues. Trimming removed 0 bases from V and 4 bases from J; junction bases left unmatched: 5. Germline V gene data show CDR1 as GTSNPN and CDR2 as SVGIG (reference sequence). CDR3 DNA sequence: TGTGCCTGGAGTGTACTCCTAGCGGGTTACAATGAGCAGTTCTTC. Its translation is CAWSVLLAGYNEQFF.